These 21 T cell receptor beta chains share one sample of origin, sequenced in a study of T cell responses to AZD1222 COVID-19 vaccine. Assay used: immunoSEQ multiplex PCR; TCRdb lists only in-frame clones, some missing. The sample has 100,000 to 130,000 clones, around 92% seen once; the top ten hold about 6.6%. The sample here was peripheral blood, taken on day 0 of AZD1222 vaccination. The receptors here all came from an adult in good health.

As DNA, the CDR3 is TGCGCCAGCAGCCTCAGACAGGCCGACCTAGGCGAGCAGTACTTC. Translated, it gives CASSLRQADLGEQYF. This sequence joins TRBV5-1 and TRBJ2-7; perhaps TRBD1 as D (6 bases). V was pared by 4 bases and J by 6 bases, with 20 bases between. Per germline, CDR1 SGHRS and CDR2 YFSETQ. The CDR3 length is 15 residues.

This sequence joins TRBV28 and TRBJ2-7, with 8 bases lining up with TRBD1. After removal of 8 bases from V and 3 bases from J, the junction contained 9 bases not matched to a gene. The CDR3 extends over 14 amino acids. Looked up from germline, CDR1 is MDHEN and CDR2 is SYDVKM. CDR3 residues: CASVTGGPDYEQYF. The CDR3, as DNA: TGTGCCAGCGTAACAGGGGGACCCGACTACGAGCAGTACTTC.

The chain is built from TRBV5-1 and TRBJ1-1; weak D call: TRBD1 (6 bases). Germline V gene sequence: CDR1 SGHRS, CDR2 YFSETQ. Trimming took 6 bases from V and 8 from J, leaving 20 bases between them. This CDR3 has 14 residues. CDR3 residues: CASIPNPGVTEAFF. The DNA of the CDR3 is TGCGCCAGCATTCCGAACCCAGGGGTAACCGAAGCTTTCTTT.

This clone is a singleton in its sample. The V call is TRBV4-1, the J call TRBJ1-4, with D maybe TRBD1 (5 bases). From germline, CDR1 is MGHRA and CDR2 YSYEKL. With 1 base removed from V and 5 bases from J, the gap between germline ends came to 14 bases. The CDR3 contains 16 residues. CDR3 DNA: TGCGCCAGCAGCCAAGTCCTACAGGACCTAAATGAAAAACTGTTTTTT. Its translation is CASSQVLQDLNEKLFF.

V is TRBV7-2 and J is TRBJ2-7, with D unresolved. The V gene's germline CDR1 is SGHTA and CDR2 FQGNSA. The CDR3 runs to 15 residues. V shed 1 base and J shed 1 base, with 11 bases lying between them. For the CDR3, the DNA is TGTGCCAGCAGCTTAGGCACGTCCAGATCCTACGAGCAGTACTTC. Encoded protein: CASSLGTSRSYEQYF.

This clone was seen more than once but under ten times. This chain joins TRBV4-3 and TRBJ2-6; D is unresolved. The CDR3 covers 16 residues. The V end lost 0 bases, the J end lost 0 bases, and 6 bases lay between the germline ends. Germline-derived CDR1 and CDR2 are LGHNA and YSLEER. The CDR3 reads CASSQDHSSGANVLTF. DNA of the CDR3: TGCGCCAGCAGCCAAGATCATTCCTCTGGGGCCAACGTCCTGACTTTC.

The rearrangement links TRBV4-1 to TRBJ2-7; no clear D gene. The CDR3 is 13 amino acids. Looked up from germline, CDR1 is MGHRA and CDR2 is YSYEKL. Trimming took off 3 bases at V and 7 bases at J, with 13 bases between the two ends. The CDR3 spells CASSHDRSREQYF. The CDR3 DNA reads TGCGCCAGCAGCCATGATAGGTCTCGAGAGCAGTACTTC.

CDR3 bases: TGCGCCAGCAGCCAAGATCCTACGGGACAGGGGCTTGTGCAGTACTTC. This sequence encodes CASSQDPTGQGLVQYF. This chain uses TRBV4-3 with TRBJ2-7; TRBD1 aligns across 10 bases. Germline loops: CDR1 LGHNA, CDR2 YSLEER. Trimming removed 0 bases from V and 9 bases from J; junction bases left unmatched: 11. The CDR3 totals 16 residues.

The V gene is TRBV19, the J gene TRBJ1-1, with D perhaps matching TRBD1 (6 bases). Germline V gene sequence: CDR1 LNHDA, CDR2 SQIVND (reference sequence). The V gene lost 5 bases and the J gene lost 0 bases, with 13 bases spanning the gap. CDR3 length equals 15 residues. CDR3 loop: CASSPRTAMNTEAFF. CDR3 nucleotides: TGTGCCAGTAGTCCCCGGACAGCCATGAACACTGAAGCTTTCTTT. Based on the CDR3 plus reference TRBV19 and TRBJ1-1, the full variable domain is DGGITQSPKYLFRKEGQNVTLSCEQNLNHDAMYWYRQDPGQGLRLIYYSQIVNDFQKGDIAEGYSVSREKKESFPLTVTSAQKNPTAFYLCASSPRTAMNTEAFFGQGTRLTVV.

This rearrangement joins TRBV30 to TRBJ2-5; 12 bases are shared with TRBD2. Per the germline V gene, CDR1 is GTSNPN and CDR2 is SVGIG (reference sequence). This CDR3 has 16 residues. Trimming removed 0 bases from V and 2 bases from J; junction bases left unmatched: 4. The CDR3 sequence is CAWSVRGLAGQETQYF. The CDR3 DNA follows: TGTGCCTGGAGTGTACGCGGACTAGCGGGACAAGAGACCCAGTACTTC. The whole variable domain, filled in from reference TRBV30 and TRBJ2-5, reads SQTIHQWPATLVQPVGSPLSLECTVEGTSNPNLYWYRQAAGRGLQLLFYSVGIGQISSEVPQNLSASRPQDRQFILSSKKLLLSDSGFYLCAWSVRGLAGQETQYFGPGTRLLVL.

The chain has TRBV11-3 and TRBJ2-7, with D tentatively TRBD1 (5 bases). This CDR3 spans 13 amino acids. The germline V and J ends were trimmed by 4 bases and 5 bases, with 12 bases remaining between them. Germline-derived CDR1 and CDR2 are SGHNT and YENEEA. CDR3 coding DNA: TGTGCCAGCAGCTCATCGGTAGGGGACGAGCAGTACTTC. It is translated as CASSSSVGDEQYF.

J is TRBJ1-6 and V is TRBV7-9, with D uncertain. The CDR3 loop spans 14 amino acids. The V and J ends lost 1 base and 7 bases respectively, with 8 bases between them. Per germline, CDR1 SEHNR and CDR2 FQNEAQ (reference sequence). The CDR3 loop reads CASSLDRRNSPLHF. CDR3 sequence (DNA): TGTGCCAGCAGCTTAGACCGGCGAAATTCACCCCTCCACTTT. Complete variable domain (other parts from reference TRBV7-9 and TRBJ1-6): DTGVSQNPRHKITKRGQNVTFRCDPISEHNRLYWYRQTLGQGPEFLTYFQNEAQLEKSRLLSDRFSAERPKGSFSTLEIQRTEQGDSAMYLCASSLDRRNSPLHFGNGTRLTVT.

This chain's CDR3 is CASSLAGEGTDTQYF. The CDR3 coding sequence is TGTGCCAGCAGCCTAGCGGGAGAAGGAACAGATACGCAGTATTTT. This sequence joins TRBV6-6 and TRBJ2-3; 10 bases agree with TRBD2. The CDR3 is 15 amino acids. V was clipped by 6 bases and J by 3 bases; unmatched bases: 6. CDR1 and CDR2 (germline): MNHNY, SVGAGI (reference sequence).

The V and J genes are TRBV3-1 (or the pseudogene TRBV3-2) and TRBJ1-4; TRBD1 matches 8 bases. Germline CDR1 LGHDT, CDR2 YNNKEL (reference sequence). Trimming removed 6 bases from V and 0 bases from J; junction bases left unmatched: 6. The CDR3 is 16 amino acids. CDR3: CASSSTGGTTNEKLFF. CDR3 nucleotides: TGTGCCAGCAGTTCTACAGGGGGGACAACTAATGAAAAACTGTTTTTT.

The chain couples TRBV4-3 to TRBJ2-1; D remains unclear. This CDR3 has 12 residues. The V gene lost 0 bases and the J gene lost 8 bases, with 5 bases spanning the gap. Germline lookup yields CDR1 LGHNA and CDR2 YSLEER. This CDR3 is CASSQDTDEQFF. The CDR3 bases are TGCGCCAGCAGCCAAGATACGGATGAGCAGTTCTTC.

This chain joins TRBV27 and TRBJ2-2; TRBD2 aligns across 9 bases. Per germline, CDR1 MNHEY and CDR2 SMNVEV (reference sequence). V was pared by 4 bases and J by 6 bases, with 6 bases of the junction left unmatched. This CDR3 comprises 15 residues. The CDR3 coding sequence is TGTGCCAGCAGTTATTCGGGACTAGCTGCCGGGGAGCTGTTTTTT. This sequence encodes CASSYSGLAAGELFF.

The chain carries TRBV7-8 and TRBJ1-1, with D hard to call. CDR3 length: 13 residues. CDR1 and CDR2 (germline): SGHVS, FQNEAQ. Trimming stripped 7 bases from V and 0 bases from J, with 9 bases between. CDR3 sequence (DNA): TGTGCCAGCATCCTTTTCATGAACACTGAAGCTTTCTTT. It yields the protein CASILFMNTEAFF.

In this sample, this clone turned up once. The CDR3 sequence: CASSRTGRGVANYGYTF. DNA of the CDR3: TGTGCCAGCAGTCGGACAGGGAGGGGTGTAGCTAACTATGGCTACACCTTC. This rearrangement joins TRBV27 to TRBJ1-2, with TRBD1 matching over 8 bases. From germline, CDR1 is MNHEY and CDR2 SMNVEV (reference sequence). This CDR3 has 17 residues. Trimming at V came to 5 bases and at J to 0 bases, leaving 11 bases not matched to a gene.

V and J are TRBV15 and TRBJ1-5, with 8 bases that match TRBD1. Trimming removed 4 bases from V and 4 bases from J; junction bases left unmatched: 9. This CDR3 comprises 16 residues. Germline V gene sequence: CDR1 LNHNV, CDR2 YYDKDF (reference sequence). CDR3 sequence: CATSISHRGRNQPQHF. As DNA, the CDR3 is TGTGCCACCAGCATCTCCCACAGGGGGAGGAATCAGCCCCAGCATTTT.

This clone is a singleton in its sample. V gene TRBV11-2 combines with J gene TRBJ2-1; the match to TRBD1 covers 11 bases. From germline, CDR1 is SGHAT and CDR2 FQNNGV. The CDR3 totals 15 residues. J gave up 5 bases and V 4 bases, and 4 bases lay outside the gene matches. DNA for the CDR3: TGTGCCAGCAGCTCGCCGGGACAGGGGGACAATGAGCAGTTCTTC. The encoded protein is CASSSPGQGDNEQFF.

V is TRBV10-1 and J is TRBJ1-2; D is uncertain. CDR3 length: 11 amino acids. CDR1 and CDR2 (germline): WNHNN, SYGVQD (reference sequence). V dropped 8 bases and J dropped 5 bases, with 9 bases sitting between them. CDR3 nucleotide sequence: TGCGCCAGCGTGGCGGAATATGGCTACACCTTC. Translation gives CASVAEYGYTF.